The rows below give T cell receptor beta chains drawn from one sample of a study of cytomegalovirus exposure and HLA in healthy donors. Here immunoSEQ multiplex PCR was the method, and the copy in TCRdb shows in-frame clones only, minus some. The sample contains approximately 190,000 clones, 80% to 85% of which appear only once. Sequenced material: PBMCs. Source of these receptors: a man aged 40-49 years in good health and CMV-seropositive. Each CDR3 is given with its conserved first and last residue. The order of the fields is clone size, D gene, J gene, V gene, CDR3 DNA, CDR3 protein. The D gene is left open where the match is weak. Size is stated for part of the rows, as once, few or many counts, or as a class when the clone is expanded.

abundance: NA
d_gene: NA
j_gene: TRBJ2-5
v_gene: TRBV9
CDR3nt: TGTGCCAGCAGCGTAGAGGGGGGGGGCCAAGAGACCCAGTACTTC
CDR3aa: CASSVEGGGQETQYF

abundance: NA
d_gene: TRBD2
j_gene: TRBJ2-3
v_gene: TRBV18
CDR3nt: TGTGCCAGCTCACCACTAGCGGGGGGGCCGACAGATACGCAGTATTTT
CDR3aa: CASSPLAGGPTDTQYF

abundance: NA
d_gene: TRBD1
j_gene: TRBJ2-3
v_gene: TRBV13
CDR3nt: TGTGCCAGCAGCTCCCGGGAATGGACAGGGGCGGCAGATACGCAGTATTTT
CDR3aa: CASSSREWTGAADTQYF

abundance: NA
d_gene: TRBD1
j_gene: TRBJ2-2
v_gene: TRBV2
CDR3nt: TGTGCCAGCAGAGAAGGGACAGCCAACACCGGGGAGCTGTTTTTT
CDR3aa: CASREGTANTGELFF

abundance: NA
d_gene: NA
j_gene: TRBJ1-1
v_gene: TRBV5-1
CDR3nt: TGCGCCAGCAGCTTGGTTGGGGGCCCCACTGAAGCTTTCTTT
CDR3aa: CASSLVGGPTEAFF

abundance: NA
d_gene: NA
j_gene: TRBJ1-2
v_gene: TRBV7-2
CDR3nt: TGTGCCAGCAGCTTAGAGCTATACGGGGTAGGCTACACCTTC
CDR3aa: CASSLELYGVGYTF

abundance: NA
d_gene: NA
j_gene: TRBJ1-2
v_gene: TRBV6-1
CDR3nt: TGTGCCAGCAGGAATGACCGACAGGCCAGCTATGGCTACACCTTC
CDR3aa: CASRNDRQASYGYTF

abundance: few
d_gene: NA
j_gene: TRBJ2-5
v_gene: TRBV6-1
CDR3nt: TGTGCCAGCAGCGGTGGCGGCGGGTTGGTGGAGACCCAGTACTTC
CDR3aa: CASSGGGGLVETQYF

abundance: NA
d_gene: NA
j_gene: TRBJ1-4
v_gene: TRBV6-5
CDR3nt: TGTGCCAGCAGTTACGTAGGGGGGGCAACTAATGAAAAACTGTTTTTT
CDR3aa: CASSYVGGATNEKLFF

abundance: NA
d_gene: NA
j_gene: TRBJ2-7
v_gene: TRBV6-6
CDR3nt: TGTGCCAGCAGTTACGAGAGCTCCTACGAGCAGTACTTC
CDR3aa: CASSYESSYEQYF

abundance: few
d_gene: TRBD1
j_gene: TRBJ2-7
v_gene: TRBV25-1
CDR3nt: TGTGCCAGCAGTGGAGGACAGGGCCCCTACGAGCAGTACTTC
CDR3aa: CASSGGQGPYEQYF

abundance: NA
d_gene: TRBD2
j_gene: TRBJ2-3
v_gene: TRBV7-3
CDR3nt: TGTGCCAGCAGCTTGAGCGGGGGGGCTCAAGATACGCAGTATTTT
CDR3aa: CASSLSGGAQDTQYF

abundance: NA
d_gene: NA
j_gene: TRBJ1-2
v_gene: TRBV6-5
CDR3nt: TGTGCCAGCAGTTACTCAGGCAGGGTCTCCTTC
CDR3aa: CASSYSGRVSF

abundance: NA
d_gene: NA
j_gene: TRBJ2-7
v_gene: TRBV6-1
CDR3nt: TGTGCCAGCAGTGAAATAGTTTCACAGGATTACGAGCAGTACTTC
CDR3aa: CASSEIVSQDYEQYF

abundance: NA
d_gene: TRBD1
j_gene: TRBJ2-7
v_gene: TRBV7-2
CDR3nt: TGTGCCAGCAGCCCTGACAGGGGGCTCCCCTACGAGCAGTACTTC
CDR3aa: CASSPDRGLPYEQYF

abundance: NA
d_gene: NA
j_gene: TRBJ2-7
v_gene: TRBV11-1
CDR3nt: TGTGCCAGCAGCCAACTCAGGGGCCGAAGCTCCTACGAGCAGTACTTC
CDR3aa: CASSQLRGRSSYEQYF

abundance: NA
d_gene: NA
j_gene: TRBJ2-3
v_gene: TRBV6-4
CDR3nt: TGTGCCAGCAGTGACTTTGGGGGGGCCGCAGATACGCAGTATTTT
CDR3aa: CASSDFGGAADTQYF

abundance: NA
d_gene: TRBD2
j_gene: TRBJ2-1
v_gene: TRBV10-3
CDR3nt: TGTGCCATCAGTGAGGGACTAGCGGGGCACAATGAGCAGTTCTTC
CDR3aa: CAISEGLAGHNEQFF

abundance: NA
d_gene: NA
j_gene: TRBJ1-1
v_gene: TRBV18
CDR3nt: TGTGCCAGCTCCCCCACGGGAGGCACCTTGAACACTGAAGCTTTCTTT
CDR3aa: CASSPTGGTLNTEAFF

abundance: once
d_gene: TRBD2
j_gene: TRBJ2-7
v_gene: TRBV5-1
CDR3nt: TGCGCCAGCAGCTTGGACCTAGCGGGGACGACCTACGAGCAGTACTTC
CDR3aa: CASSLDLAGTTYEQYF

abundance: NA
d_gene: NA
j_gene: TRBJ1-1
v_gene: TRBV2
CDR3nt: TGTGCCAGCAGTGAATGGGGGCCGAGCACTGAAGCTTTCTTT
CDR3aa: CASSEWGPSTEAFF

abundance: NA
d_gene: NA
j_gene: TRBJ1-1
v_gene: TRBV6-5
CDR3nt: TGTGCCAGCAGTGCCCCTGCGGGGGGCTTCACTGAAGCTTTCTTT
CDR3aa: CASSAPAGGFTEAFF

abundance: NA
d_gene: TRBD1
j_gene: TRBJ1-5
v_gene: TRBV7-9
CDR3nt: TGTTCCAGCAGCTTAACAGGGGGCAATCAGCCCCAGCATTTT
CDR3aa: CSSSLTGGNQPQHF

abundance: NA
d_gene: TRBD2
j_gene: TRBJ2-5
v_gene: TRBV9
CDR3nt: TGTGCCAGCTCCTATAGCGGGGGCCTAGAGACCCAGTACTTC
CDR3aa: CASSYSGGLETQYF

abundance: NA
d_gene: TRBD2
j_gene: TRBJ2-1
v_gene: TRBV19
CDR3nt: TGTGCCAGTAGGCCACCCGGGACTAGGTATGAGCAGTTCTTC
CDR3aa: CASRPPGTRYEQFF

abundance: NA
d_gene: TRBD1
j_gene: TRBJ1-5
v_gene: TRBV27
CDR3nt: TGTGCCAGCAGTTCGCCAGGGGGACAGCCCCAGCATTTT
CDR3aa: CASSSPGGQPQHF

abundance: NA
d_gene: TRBD2
j_gene: TRBJ2-1
v_gene: TRBV9
CDR3nt: TGTGCCAGCAGCGTAACTAGCGGCTACAATGAGCAGTTCTTC
CDR3aa: CASSVTSGYNEQFF

abundance: NA
d_gene: NA
j_gene: TRBJ1-2
v_gene: TRBV6-5
CDR3nt: TGTGCCAGCAGTTACGCATCGGACAGCCTAAATGGCTACACCTTC
CDR3aa: CASSYASDSLNGYTF

abundance: NA
d_gene: NA
j_gene: TRBJ2-4
v_gene: TRBV9
CDR3nt: TGTGCCAGCAGCGTCCAGCCATCGGGGGACATTCAGTACTTC
CDR3aa: CASSVQPSGDIQYF

abundance: NA
d_gene: NA
j_gene: TRBJ1-3
v_gene: TRBV6-5
CDR3nt: TGTGCCAGCAGCCGAGGGCCGAGCTCTGGAAACACCATATATTTT
CDR3aa: CASSRGPSSGNTIYF

abundance: few
d_gene: NA
j_gene: TRBJ2-4
v_gene: TRBV11-3
CDR3nt: TGTGCCAGCAGCTTAAACCAGGGGCACATTCAGTACTTC
CDR3aa: CASSLNQGHIQYF

abundance: NA
d_gene: TRBD2
j_gene: TRBJ2-7
v_gene: TRBV4-1
CDR3nt: TGCGCCAGCAGCCAAGATCCCCAGCGGGGGAGTTACGAGCAGTACTTC
CDR3aa: CASSQDPQRGSYEQYF

abundance: NA
d_gene: TRBD1
j_gene: TRBJ2-7
v_gene: TRBV4-3
CDR3nt: TGCGCCAGCAGCCAAGGTCGACAGGGTCGCTACGAGCAGTACTTC
CDR3aa: CASSQGRQGRYEQYF

abundance: NA
d_gene: TRBD2
j_gene: TRBJ2-5
v_gene: TRBV7-3
CDR3nt: TGTGCCAGCAGCTTGGGAGCGGGGGGGCAAGAGACCCAGTACTTC
CDR3aa: CASSLGAGGQETQYF

abundance: NA
d_gene: TRBD1
j_gene: TRBJ1-1
v_gene: TRBV11-3
CDR3nt: TGTGCCAGCAGCCCCCAGGGACAGGATGATGAAGCTTTCTTT
CDR3aa: CASSPQGQDDEAFF

abundance: NA
d_gene: TRBD1
j_gene: TRBJ1-2
v_gene: TRBV25-1
CDR3nt: TGTGCCAGCAGTGAGGACAGGGCCTATGGCTACACCTTC
CDR3aa: CASSEDRAYGYTF

abundance: few
d_gene: TRBD1
j_gene: TRBJ2-7
v_gene: TRBV4-3
CDR3nt: TGCGCCAGCAGCCAAGCGACAGGGGGCTCCTACGAGCAGTACTTC
CDR3aa: CASSQATGGSYEQYF

abundance: NA
d_gene: TRBD1
j_gene: TRBJ2-5
v_gene: TRBV7-9
CDR3nt: TGTGCCAGCAGCTTAATCGGAAAACAGGGGTGGGAGACCCAGTACTTC
CDR3aa: CASSLIGKQGWETQYF

abundance: NA
d_gene: NA
j_gene: TRBJ2-7
v_gene: TRBV5-4
CDR3nt: TGTGCCAGCAGCTTTCGAGGAGACGAGCAGTACTTC
CDR3aa: CASSFRGDEQYF

abundance: NA
d_gene: NA
j_gene: TRBJ2-1
v_gene: TRBV2
CDR3nt: TGTGCCAGCCGGGGGTTTGAGCAGTTCTTC
CDR3aa: CASRGFEQFF